One and the same sample provided the 27 T cell receptor beta chains below, sequenced in a study of vaccination effects on CD4 cells after COVID-19. Investigators separated out CD4+ T cells once 10 days of culture had passed. These receptors have no known antigen. Using immunoSEQ multiplex PCR, the repertoire was profiled, and TCRdb retains in-frame clones only, with some absent. Of more than 50,000 clones in the sample, over 65% were seen once. This sample comprised CD4+ T cells from PBMCs cultured without peptide, obtained before COVID-19 vaccination. These receptors all come from a human donor who received a COVID-19 vaccine.

The V gene is TRBV5-1, the J gene TRBJ2-5; 11 bases fit TRBD2. Germline CDR1 SGHRS, CDR2 YFSETQ. CDR3 length equals 18 residues. V lost 1 base to trimming and J lost 2 bases; unmatched junction nucleotides: 10. The CDR3 is CASSLTMSSGGSQETQYF. DNA for the CDR3: TGCGCCAGCAGCTTGACAATGTCTAGCGGGGGGTCGCAAGAGACCCAGTACTTC.

This clone was counted between two and nine times. The chain recombines TRBV5-1 with TRBJ2-7; D remains ambiguous. The V end lost 5 bases, the J end lost 2 bases, and 20 bases lay between the germline ends. CDR1 and CDR2 from the germline V gene are SGHRS and YFSETQ. The CDR3 is made up of 16 amino acids. CDR3 loop: CASSFGPLSSAYEQYV. The CDR3 nucleotides read TGCGCCAGCAGTTTTGGCCCCCTAAGCTCTGCCTACGAGCAGTACGTC.

This sequence joins TRBV7-2 and TRBJ2-6, with TRBD2 identical over 9 bases. Germline trimming cut 1 base from V and 0 bases from J; bases unmatched to any gene: 1. The CDR3 is made up of 17 amino acids. The germline V gene encodes CDR1 SGHTA and CDR2 FQGNSA. The CDR3 loop reads CASSLDSGGSGANVLTF. For the CDR3, the DNA is TGTGCCAGCAGCTTAGATAGCGGGGGCTCTGGGGCCAACGTCCTGACTTTC.

This clone has a handful of counts. The chain uses TRBV4-1 and TRBJ2-1, with D possibly TRBD2 on 7 matching bases. This CDR3 spans 17 amino acids. V lost 4 bases and J lost 7, with 23 bases in between. CDR1 and CDR2 from the germline V gene are MGHRA and YSYEKL. Here the CDR3 reads CASSLTYPSGGVNEQFF. CDR3 DNA: TGCGCCAGCAGCCTTACGTACCCTTCGGGGGGCGTGAATGAGCAGTTCTTC.

This chain connects TRBV28 to TRBJ1-2; 7 bases line up with TRBD1. This CDR3 has 12 amino acids. The junction had 6 bases not matched to a gene; V was cut back by 6 bases and J by 8 bases. Germline V CDR1 and CDR2: MDHEN, SYDVKM. The CDR3 sequence is CASRGWDRGYTF. CDR3 sequence (DNA): TGTGCCAGCAGGGGTTGGGACAGAGGCTACACCTTC.

The rearrangement joins TRBV20-1 to TRBJ2-3; D remains unclear. CDR3 length equals 13 residues. V was pared by 3 bases and J by 5 bases, with 12 bases between. Germline loops: CDR1 DFQATT, CDR2 SNEGSKA (reference sequence). The CDR3 spells CSASPSGLDTQYF. DNA for the CDR3: TGCAGTGCTAGTCCCAGTGGGTTAGATACGCAGTATTTT.

The chain combines TRBV7-6 with TRBJ2-3, with 13 bases matching TRBD2. In germline, CDR1 is SGHVS, CDR2 FNYEAQ. The CDR3 runs 17 residues. With V trimmed by 1 base and J by 8 bases, 9 bases remained unmatched. The DNA of the CDR3 is TGTGCCAGCAGCTTAGAGACTAGCGGGGGGCCCTCCGGTACGCAGTATTTT. Amino acids: CASSLETSGGPSGTQYF.

This clone is classed as medium-sized. The V and J genes are TRBV12-3 or TRBV12-4 and TRBJ1-1, with D uncertain. Between the trimmed V and J ends, which lost 2 bases and 6 bases, there was a span of 4 bases. The CDR3 loop spans 11 amino acids. CDR3 sequence reads: CASSLFAEAFF. CDR3 sequence (DNA): TGTGCCAGCAGTTTATTCGCTGAAGCTTTCTTT.

The rearrangement joins TRBV7-3 to TRBJ2-1; D is uncertain. CDR3 length equals 13 residues. V lost 3 bases and J 4 bases, leaving 7 bases between the germline ends. Germline-derived CDR1 and CDR2 are SGHTA and FQGTGA. CDR3 nucleotide sequence: TGTGCCAGCAGCTTGGAAAGATACAATGAGCAGTTCTTC. Its protein product is CASSLERYNEQFF.

The CDR3, as DNA: TGTGCCAGCAGCGTTCTGACTAGCGGGGCGGGGGAGCTGTTTTTT. It encodes CASSVLTSGAGELFF. The gene calls are TRBV9 and TRBJ2-2, with 11 nucleotides matching TRBD2. The germline V gene has CDR1 SGDLS and CDR2 YYNGEE. This CDR3 is 15 amino acids long. Trimming took 2 bases from V and 8 from J; bases not matched to a gene: 5.

This rearrangement joins TRBV18 to TRBJ2-2; D call uncertain. V was shortened by 2 bases and J by 5 bases, with 9 bases between the two germline ends. The germline gives CDR1 KGHSH, CDR2 LQKENI. This CDR3 spans 14 amino acids. The CDR3 DNA sequence: TGTGCCAGCTCACCAAGCACCCAGACCGGGGAGCTGTTTTTT. It is translated as CASSPSTQTGELFF.

This chain connects TRBV6-5 to TRBJ2-6; 7 bases align to TRBD1. The ends lost 8 bases at V and 0 bases at J; junction bases unmatched: 1. Germline-derived CDR1 and CDR2 are MNHEY and SVGAGI. The CDR3 runs 14 residues. The CDR3 DNA reads as TGTGCCAGCCACAGGGGCTCTGGGGCCAACGTCCTGACTTTC. This encodes CASHRGSGANVLTF.

The V gene is TRBV6-6, the J gene TRBJ1-2; 9 bases agree with TRBD1. The junction had 5 bases not matched to a gene; V was cut back by 5 bases and J by 4 bases. The CDR3 has 14 amino acids. Germline assignment: CDR1 MNHNY and CDR2 SVGAGI (reference sequence). CDR3 amino acids: CASSTGGSSYGYTF. In nucleotides, the CDR3 is TGTGCCAGCAGTACAGGGGGCAGCAGCTATGGCTACACCTTC.

Only one count was recorded for this clone. The chain carries TRBV2 and TRBJ2-4, with D tentatively TRBD1 (6 bases). The V gene lost 3 bases and the J gene lost 0 bases, with 12 bases spanning the gap. The CDR3 covers 16 residues. The V gene's germline CDR1 is SNHLY and CDR2 FYNNEI. The chain's CDR3 is CASSDWGPLAKNIQYF. The CDR3 DNA is TGTGCCAGCAGTGATTGGGGGCCGCTAGCCAAAAACATTCAGTACTTC.

This clone was detected only a few times. V gene TRBV19 combines with J gene TRBJ1-5, with D uncertain. Germline V gives CDR1 LNHDA, CDR2 SQIVND (reference sequence). This CDR3 region has 14 residues. Trimming left V 0 bases short and J 4 bases short, with 7 bases between. CDR3 nucleotide sequence: TGTGCCAGTAGTATAGATTCTGTGAATCAGCCCCAGCATTTT. This encodes CASSIDSVNQPQHF. The full variable domain, with the rest looked up from reference TRBV19 and TRBJ1-5, is DGGITQSPKYLFRKEGQNVTLSCEQNLNHDAMYWYRQDPGQGLRLIYYSQIVNDFQKGDIAEGYSVSREKKESFPLTVTSAQKNPTAFYLCASSIDSVNQPQHFGDGTRLSIL.

This chain joins TRBV3-1 (or the pseudogene TRBV3-2) and TRBJ1-6; D is uncertain. Germline V lookup: CDR1 LGHDT, CDR2 YNNKEL (reference sequence). V was trimmed by 4 bases and J by 13 bases, leaving 14 bases between them. The CDR3 covers 13 residues. This CDR3 reads CASSPREDGPLHF. CDR3 nucleotide sequence: TGTGCCAGCAGCCCTAGGGAGGATGGGCCCCTCCACTTT.

This clone was detected once. The rearrangement uses TRBV5-1 and TRBJ1-1; perhaps TRBD1 as D (6 bases). V was trimmed by 0 bases and J by 0 bases, leaving 9 bases between them. Looked up from germline, CDR1 is SGHRS and CDR2 is YFSETQ. CDR3 length: 15 amino acids. In DNA, the CDR3 is TGCGCCAGCAGCTTGGCACAGGGACTGAACACTGAAGCTTTCTTT. Translating it yields CASSLAQGLNTEAFF.

This chain uses TRBV19 with TRBJ2-5, with D perhaps assigned TRBD1 or TRBD2 (6 bases each). The CDR3 spans 14 residues. Germline lookup yields CDR1 LNHDA and CDR2 SQIVND (reference sequence). With 7 bases removed from V and 4 bases from J, the gap between germline ends came to 16 bases. CDR3 sequence: CASKTQGGVETQYF. The CDR3 nucleotides read TGTGCCAGTAAGACACAGGGAGGTGTAGAGACCCAGTACTTC.

CDR3 loop: CASRMTELNTGELFF. For the CDR3, the DNA is TGTGCCAGCAGAATGACAGAGCTGAACACCGGGGAGCTGTTTTTT. This rearrangement joins TRBV6-5 to TRBJ2-2; perhaps TRBD1 as D (5 bases). The CDR3 is 15 residues long. CDR1 MNHEY and CDR2 SVGAGI come from the germline V gene. V lost 6 bases and J 1 base, leaving 12 bases between the germline ends.

V and J are TRBV10-2 and TRBJ1-5; possibly TRBD1 for D (5 bases). CDR3 length equals 14 residues. CDR1 and CDR2 from the germline V gene are WSHSY and SAAADI. Trimming removed 3 bases from V and 9 bases from J, with 15 bases in between. CDR3 sequence: CASSDAGARRPQHF. The CDR3 DNA reads as TGCGCCAGCAGTGACGCCGGGGCTCGGAGGCCCCAGCATTTT.

The rearrangement links TRBV28 to TRBJ1-2; 10 positions match TRBD1. Looked up from germline, CDR1 is MDHEN and CDR2 is SYDVKM. This CDR3 comprises 14 residues. V dropped 6 bases and J dropped 9; count of bases not matched to a gene: 10. CDR3 DNA: TGTGCCAGCAGGCCCACCGGGACAGGGGATCGCTACACCTTC. Protein sequence: CASRPTGTGDRYTF.

J is TRBJ2-7 and V is TRBV14; 10 positions match TRBD1. The germline CDR1 and CDR2 sequences are SGHDN and FVKESK. Trimming cost V 4 bases and J 4 bases; bases outside gene matches: 10. There are 16 residues in the CDR3. The CDR3 protein is CASSLIRRTGGYEQYV. CDR3 nucleotides: TGTGCCAGCAGCCTTATCAGACGGACAGGGGGATACGAGCAGTACGTC.

The chain joins TRBV6-2 or TRBV6-3 to TRBJ1-2; 12 bases are shared with TRBD1. Germline-derived CDR1 and CDR2 are MNHEY and SVGEGT. The length of the CDR3 is 18 residues. V lost 4 bases, J lost 4 bases, and 13 bases stayed unmatched. The CDR3: CASSSYGTGGHRVYGYTF. The CDR3 DNA sequence: TGTGCCAGCAGTTCATACGGGACAGGGGGCCATCGGGTCTATGGCTACACCTTC.

The V call is TRBV18, the J call TRBJ1-1; no reliable D call. Per the germline V gene, CDR1 is KGHSH and CDR2 is LQKENI. The CDR3 is made up of 16 amino acids. V was cut by 6 bases and J by 2 bases, with 19 bases left in between. The CDR3 spells CASSRSSGILNTEAFF. The DNA for the CDR3 is TGTGCCAGCTCCCGTAGTTCGGGGATTCTAAACACTGAAGCTTTCTTT.

This clone was recorded once. The J gene is TRBJ1-4, the V gene TRBV18, with D unclear. The CDR3 has 15 residues. The V and J ends lost 2 bases and 4 bases respectively, with 11 bases between them. From germline, CDR1 is KGHSH and CDR2 LQKENI. CDR3: CASSPRGLGNEKLFF. CDR3 sequence (DNA): TGTGCCAGCTCACCAAGAGGACTTGGTAATGAAAAACTGTTTTTT.

This clone was detected once. V and J are TRBV7-7 and TRBJ2-1; 9 bases match TRBD1. The V and J ends lost 3 bases and 5 bases, in that order; junction bases with no gene match: 5. This CDR3 has 15 amino acids. CDR1 is SSHAT and CDR2 is FNYEAQ in the germline V gene (reference sequence). The CDR3 DNA reads TGTGCCAGCAGCTTCGGGACAGGGTCCAACAATGAGCAGTTCTTC. Amino acids: CASSFGTGSNNEQFF. Drawing the rest from reference TRBV7-7 and TRBJ2-1, the complete variable domain is GAGVSQSPRYKVTKRGQDVTLRCDPISSHATLYWYQQALGQGPEFLTYFNYEAQPDKSGLPSDRFSAERPEGSISTLTIQRTEQRDSAMYRCASSFGTGSNNEQFFGPGTRLTVL.

This clone showed up just a few times. The CDR3 loop is CASSERGGSGNTIYF. The CDR3 DNA reads TGTGCCAGCAGTGAAAGGGGGGGCTCTGGAAACACCATATATTTT. V and J are TRBV6-1 and TRBJ1-3; D perhaps matches TRBD1 (6 bases). Trimming stripped 2 bases from V and 0 bases from J, with 8 bases between. The CDR3 length is 15 residues. The germline V gene encodes CDR1 MNHNS and CDR2 SASEGT.